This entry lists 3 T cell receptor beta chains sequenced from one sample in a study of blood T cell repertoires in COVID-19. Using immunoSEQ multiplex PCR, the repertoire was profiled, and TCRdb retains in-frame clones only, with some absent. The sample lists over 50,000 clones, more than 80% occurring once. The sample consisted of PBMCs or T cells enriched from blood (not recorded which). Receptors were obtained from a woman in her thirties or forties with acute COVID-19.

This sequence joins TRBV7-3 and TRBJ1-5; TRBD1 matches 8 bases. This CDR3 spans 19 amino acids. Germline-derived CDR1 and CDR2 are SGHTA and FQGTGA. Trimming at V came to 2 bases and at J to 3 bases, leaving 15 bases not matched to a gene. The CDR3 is CASSLSTDRGIAINQPQHF. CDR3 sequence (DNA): TGTGCCAGCAGCTTATCGACCGACAGGGGAATCGCCATCAATCAGCCCCAGCATTTT.

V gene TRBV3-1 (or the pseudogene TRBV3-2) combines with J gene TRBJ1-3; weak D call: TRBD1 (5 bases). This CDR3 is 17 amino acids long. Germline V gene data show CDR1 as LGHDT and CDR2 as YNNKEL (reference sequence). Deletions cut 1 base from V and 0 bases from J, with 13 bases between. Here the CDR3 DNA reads TGTGCCAGCAGCCAAGGGCCTTCGGGACTCTCTGGAAACACCATATATTTT. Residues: CASSQGPSGLSGNTIYF.

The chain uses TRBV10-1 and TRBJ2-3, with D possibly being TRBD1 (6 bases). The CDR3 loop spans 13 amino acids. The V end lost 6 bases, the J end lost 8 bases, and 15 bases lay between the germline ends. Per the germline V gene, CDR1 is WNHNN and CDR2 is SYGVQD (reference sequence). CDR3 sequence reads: CASSLDRISTQYF. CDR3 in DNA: TGCGCCAGCAGCTTAGACAGGATTAGTACGCAGTATTTT.